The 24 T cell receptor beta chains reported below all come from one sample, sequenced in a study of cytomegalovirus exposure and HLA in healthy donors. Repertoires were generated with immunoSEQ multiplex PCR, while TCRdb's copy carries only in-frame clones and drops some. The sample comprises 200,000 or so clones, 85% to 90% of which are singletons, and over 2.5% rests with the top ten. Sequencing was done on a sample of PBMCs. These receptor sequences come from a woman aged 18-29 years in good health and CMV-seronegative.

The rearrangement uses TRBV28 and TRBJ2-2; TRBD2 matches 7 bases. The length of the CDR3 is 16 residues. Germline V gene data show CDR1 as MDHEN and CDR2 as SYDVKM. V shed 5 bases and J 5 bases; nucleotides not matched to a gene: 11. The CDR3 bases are TGTGCCAGCAGTCATATAGGGGCAGCGGGGACCGGGGAGCTGTTTTTT. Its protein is CASSHIGAAGTGELFF.

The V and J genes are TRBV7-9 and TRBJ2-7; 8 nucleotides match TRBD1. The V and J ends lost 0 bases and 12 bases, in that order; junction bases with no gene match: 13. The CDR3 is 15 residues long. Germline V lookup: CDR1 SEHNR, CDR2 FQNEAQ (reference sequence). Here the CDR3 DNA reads TGTGCCAGCAGCTTAGCAACGGGACAGGTTAACGTAGCGTACTTC. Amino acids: CASSLATGQVNVAYF.

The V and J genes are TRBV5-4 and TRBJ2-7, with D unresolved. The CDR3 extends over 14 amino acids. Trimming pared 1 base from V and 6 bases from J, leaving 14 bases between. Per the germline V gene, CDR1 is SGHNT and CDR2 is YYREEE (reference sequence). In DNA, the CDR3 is TGTGCCAGCAGCTTGTTTGGCCCGATAAGCGAGCAGTACTTC. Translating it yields CASSLFGPISEQYF.

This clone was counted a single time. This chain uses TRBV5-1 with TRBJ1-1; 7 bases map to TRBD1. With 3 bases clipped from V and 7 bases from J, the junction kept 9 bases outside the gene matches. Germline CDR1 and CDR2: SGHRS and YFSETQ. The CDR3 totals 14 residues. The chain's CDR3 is CASSSQGTRGEAFF. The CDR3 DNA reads TGCGCCAGCAGCTCACAGGGGACGAGGGGTGAAGCTTTCTTT.

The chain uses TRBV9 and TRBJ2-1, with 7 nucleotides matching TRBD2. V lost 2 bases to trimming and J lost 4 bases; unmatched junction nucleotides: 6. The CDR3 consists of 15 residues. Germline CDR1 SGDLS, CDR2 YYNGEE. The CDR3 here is CASSVGGSTYNEQFF. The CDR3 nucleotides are TGTGCCAGCAGCGTCGGCGGGAGTACATACAATGAGCAGTTCTTC.

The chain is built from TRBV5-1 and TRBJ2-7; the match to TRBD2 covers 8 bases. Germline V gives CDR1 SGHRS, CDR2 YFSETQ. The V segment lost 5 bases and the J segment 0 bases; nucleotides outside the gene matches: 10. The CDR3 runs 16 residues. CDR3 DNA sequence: TGCGCCAGCAGTTCTAGCGGGCCTGTGTCCTCCTACGAGCAGTACTTC. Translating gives CASSSSGPVSSYEQYF.

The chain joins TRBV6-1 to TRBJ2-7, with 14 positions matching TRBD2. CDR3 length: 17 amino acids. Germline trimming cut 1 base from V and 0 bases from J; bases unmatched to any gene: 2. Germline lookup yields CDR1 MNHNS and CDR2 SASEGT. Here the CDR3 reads CASSEGLAGGFSYEQYF. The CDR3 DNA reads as TGTGCCAGCAGTGAAGGACTAGCGGGAGGGTTCTCCTACGAGCAGTACTTC.

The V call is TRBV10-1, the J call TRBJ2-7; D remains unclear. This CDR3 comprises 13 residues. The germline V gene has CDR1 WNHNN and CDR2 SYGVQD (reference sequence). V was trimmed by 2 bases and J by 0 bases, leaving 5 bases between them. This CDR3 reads CASSETNSYEQYF. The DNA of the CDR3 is TGCGCCAGCAGTGAGACAAACTCCTACGAGCAGTACTTC.

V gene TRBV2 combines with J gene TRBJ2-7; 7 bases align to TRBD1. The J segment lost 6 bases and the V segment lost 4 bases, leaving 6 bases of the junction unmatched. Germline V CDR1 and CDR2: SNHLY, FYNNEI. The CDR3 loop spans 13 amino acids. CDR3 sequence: CASSATRGSEQYF. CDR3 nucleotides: TGTGCCAGCAGTGCGACCAGGGGGTCCGAGCAGTACTTC.

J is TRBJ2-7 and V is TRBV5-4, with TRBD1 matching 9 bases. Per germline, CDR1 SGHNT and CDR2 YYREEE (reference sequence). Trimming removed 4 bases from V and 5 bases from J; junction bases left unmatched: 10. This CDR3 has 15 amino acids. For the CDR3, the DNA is TGTGCCAGCAGCCCCGAAAGAGGACAGGGGCACGAGCAGTACTTC. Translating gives CASSPERGQGHEQYF.

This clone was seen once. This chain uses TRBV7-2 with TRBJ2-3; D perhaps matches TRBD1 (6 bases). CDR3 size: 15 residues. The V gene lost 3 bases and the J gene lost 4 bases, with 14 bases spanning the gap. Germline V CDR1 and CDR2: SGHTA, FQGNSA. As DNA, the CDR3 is TGTGCCAGCAGCTTTGGAGACAGGAACCCAGATACGCAGTATTTT. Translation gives CASSFGDRNPDTQYF.

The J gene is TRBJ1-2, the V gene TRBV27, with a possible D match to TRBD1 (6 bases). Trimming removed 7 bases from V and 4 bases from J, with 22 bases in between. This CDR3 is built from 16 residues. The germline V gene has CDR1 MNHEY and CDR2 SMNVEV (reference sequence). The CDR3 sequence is CASMPNPGGAGYGYTF. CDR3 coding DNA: TGTGCCAGCATGCCGAACCCCGGGGGGGCAGGCTATGGCTACACCTTC.

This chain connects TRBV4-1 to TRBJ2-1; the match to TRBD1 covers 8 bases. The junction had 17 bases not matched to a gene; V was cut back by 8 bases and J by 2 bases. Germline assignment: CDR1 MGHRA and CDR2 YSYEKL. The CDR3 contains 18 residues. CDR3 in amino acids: CASRPFPGPDRAYNEQFF. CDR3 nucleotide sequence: TGCGCCAGCCGACCCTTCCCGGGCCCGGACAGGGCCTACAATGAGCAGTTCTTC.

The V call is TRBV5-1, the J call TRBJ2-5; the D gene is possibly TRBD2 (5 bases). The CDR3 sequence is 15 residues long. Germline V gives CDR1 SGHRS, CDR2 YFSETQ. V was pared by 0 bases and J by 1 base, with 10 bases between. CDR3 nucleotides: TGCGCCAGCAGCTTGGCCGGGGTGTCCCAAGAGACCCAGTACTTC. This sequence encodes CASSLAGVSQETQYF. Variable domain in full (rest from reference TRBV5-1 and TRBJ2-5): KAGVTQTPRYLIKTRGQQVTLSCSPISGHRSVSWYQQTPGQGLQFLFEYFSETQRNKGNFPGRFSGRQFSNSRSEMNVSTLELGDSALYLCASSLAGVSQETQYFGPGTRLLVL.

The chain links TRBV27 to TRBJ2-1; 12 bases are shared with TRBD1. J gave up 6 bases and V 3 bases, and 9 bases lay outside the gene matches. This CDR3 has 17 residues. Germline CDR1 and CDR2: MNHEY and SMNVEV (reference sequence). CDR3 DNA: TGTGCCAGCAGTTTTGGACTCCCGGGACAGGGGGCCAATGAGCAGTTCTTC. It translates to CASSFGLPGQGANEQFF.

CDR3: CASGPGTVNTEAFF. CDR3 nucleotide sequence: TGTGCCAGCGGGCCGGGGACAGTGAACACTGAAGCTTTCTTT. The rearrangement joins TRBV9 to TRBJ1-1; 7 bases are shared with TRBD1. Germline lookup yields CDR1 SGDLS and CDR2 YYNGEE. Trimming cost V 7 bases and J 0 bases; bases outside gene matches: 6. The CDR3 contains 14 residues.

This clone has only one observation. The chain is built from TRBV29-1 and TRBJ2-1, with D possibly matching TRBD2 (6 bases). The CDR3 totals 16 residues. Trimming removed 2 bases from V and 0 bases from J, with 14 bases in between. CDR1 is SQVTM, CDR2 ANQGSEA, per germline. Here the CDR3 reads CSVEPPTRSSYNEQFF. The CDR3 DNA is TGCAGCGTTGAACCACCGACTAGGAGCTCCTACAATGAGCAGTTCTTC.

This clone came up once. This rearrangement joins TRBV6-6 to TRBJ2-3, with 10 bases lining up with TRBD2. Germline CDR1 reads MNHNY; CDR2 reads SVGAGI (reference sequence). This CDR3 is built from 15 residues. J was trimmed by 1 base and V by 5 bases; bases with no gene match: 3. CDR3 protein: CASSMGTSGTDTQYF. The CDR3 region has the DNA TGTGCCAGCAGTATGGGGACTAGCGGCACAGATACGCAGTATTTT.

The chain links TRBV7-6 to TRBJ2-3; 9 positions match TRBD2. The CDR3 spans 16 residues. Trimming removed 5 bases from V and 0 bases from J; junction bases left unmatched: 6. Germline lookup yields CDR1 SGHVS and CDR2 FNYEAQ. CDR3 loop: CASSLGTSMSTDTQYF. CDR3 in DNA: TGTGCCAGCAGCCTAGGGACTAGCATGAGCACAGATACGCAGTATTTT.

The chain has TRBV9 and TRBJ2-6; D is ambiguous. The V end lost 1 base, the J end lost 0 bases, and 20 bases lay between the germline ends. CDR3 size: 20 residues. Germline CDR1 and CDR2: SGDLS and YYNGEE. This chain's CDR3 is CASSVTVEREEDSGANVLTF. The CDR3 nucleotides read TGTGCCAGCAGCGTAACGGTGGAGAGAGAAGAAGACTCTGGGGCCAACGTCCTGACTTTC.

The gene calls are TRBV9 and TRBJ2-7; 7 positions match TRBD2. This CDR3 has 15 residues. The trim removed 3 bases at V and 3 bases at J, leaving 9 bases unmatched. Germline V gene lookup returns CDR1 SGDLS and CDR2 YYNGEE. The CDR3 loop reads CASSAGSGILYEQYF. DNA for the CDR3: TGTGCCAGCAGCGCTGGAAGCGGGATTCTCTACGAGCAGTACTTC.

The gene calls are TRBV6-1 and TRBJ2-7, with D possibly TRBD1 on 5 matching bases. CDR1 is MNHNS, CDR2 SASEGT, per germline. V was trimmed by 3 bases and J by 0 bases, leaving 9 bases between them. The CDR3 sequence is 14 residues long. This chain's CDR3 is CASSDRTNSYEQYF. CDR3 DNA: TGTGCCAGCAGTGATAGGACAAACTCCTACGAGCAGTACTTC.

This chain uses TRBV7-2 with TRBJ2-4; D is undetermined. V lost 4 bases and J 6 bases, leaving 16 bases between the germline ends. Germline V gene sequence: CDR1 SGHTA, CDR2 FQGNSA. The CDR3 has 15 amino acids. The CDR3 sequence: CASSSLRHRGNIQYF. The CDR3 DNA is TGTGCCAGCAGCTCCCTGCGCCACCGAGGAAACATTCAGTACTTC.

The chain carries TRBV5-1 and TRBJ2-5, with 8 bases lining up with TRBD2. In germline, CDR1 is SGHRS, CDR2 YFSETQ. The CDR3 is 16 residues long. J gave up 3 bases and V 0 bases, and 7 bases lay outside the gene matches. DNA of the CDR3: TGCGCCAGCAGCTTGGGCCGAGCGGGAGCAGAAGAGACCCAGTACTTC. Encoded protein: CASSLGRAGAEETQYF.